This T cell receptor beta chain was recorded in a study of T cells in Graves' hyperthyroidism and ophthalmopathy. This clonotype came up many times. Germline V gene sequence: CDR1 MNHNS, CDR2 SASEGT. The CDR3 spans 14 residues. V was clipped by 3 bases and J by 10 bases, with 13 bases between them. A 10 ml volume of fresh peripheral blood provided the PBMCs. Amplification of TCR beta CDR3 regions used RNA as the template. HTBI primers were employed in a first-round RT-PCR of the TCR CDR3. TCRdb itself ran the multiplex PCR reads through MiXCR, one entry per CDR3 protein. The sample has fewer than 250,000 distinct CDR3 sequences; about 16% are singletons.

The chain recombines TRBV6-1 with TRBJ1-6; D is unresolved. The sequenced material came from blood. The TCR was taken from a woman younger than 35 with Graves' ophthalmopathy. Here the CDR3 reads CASSEVRSPSPLHF. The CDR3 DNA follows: TGTGCCAGCAGTGAGGTGCGGTCTCCGTCACCCCTCCACTTT.